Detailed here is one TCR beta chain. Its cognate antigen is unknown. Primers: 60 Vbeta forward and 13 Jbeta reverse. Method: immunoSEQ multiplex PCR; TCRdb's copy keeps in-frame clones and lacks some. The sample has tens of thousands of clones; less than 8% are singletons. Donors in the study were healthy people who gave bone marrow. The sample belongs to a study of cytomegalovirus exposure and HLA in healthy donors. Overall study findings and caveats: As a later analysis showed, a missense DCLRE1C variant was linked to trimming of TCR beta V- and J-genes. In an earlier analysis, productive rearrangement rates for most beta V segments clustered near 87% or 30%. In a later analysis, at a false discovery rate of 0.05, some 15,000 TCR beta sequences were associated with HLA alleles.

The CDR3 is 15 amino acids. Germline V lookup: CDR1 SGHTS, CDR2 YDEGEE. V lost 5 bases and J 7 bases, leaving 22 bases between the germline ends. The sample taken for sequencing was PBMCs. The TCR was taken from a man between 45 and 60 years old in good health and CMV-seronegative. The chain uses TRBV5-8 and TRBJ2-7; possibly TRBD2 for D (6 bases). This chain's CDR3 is CASRIRGGLTREQYF. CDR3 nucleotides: TGTGCCAGCAGGATCCGGGGAGGCCTAACGAGGGAGCAGTACTTC.